This passage covers 11 T cell receptor beta chains from one sample sequenced in a study of control samples from healthy donors and cancer patients. Repertoires were generated with immunoSEQ multiplex PCR, while TCRdb's copy carries only in-frame clones and drops some. This table holds 69,000 or so clones, about 95% found once. Sequencing used blood. Receptor source: a woman aged 25 to 39 in good health.

This chain links TRBV6-5 with TRBJ1-3; D is possibly TRBD1 (5 bases). The ends were cut back, 5 bases at V and 0 bases at J, with 8 bases in the middle. The CDR3 runs 14 residues. Germline CDR1 reads MNHEY; CDR2 reads SVGAGI. CDR3 residues: CASSPGRSGNTIYF. CDR3 in DNA: TGTGCCAGCAGTCCGGGACGCTCTGGAAACACCATATATTTT.

The genes are TRBV19 and TRBJ1-5; 8 bases fit TRBD1. The CDR3 has 16 amino acids. Germline CDR1 is LNHDA and CDR2 is SQIVND (reference sequence). The trim removed 5 bases at V and 1 base at J, leaving 7 bases unmatched. CDR3 loop: CASSDGQGRSNQPQHF. The CDR3 DNA sequence: TGTGCCAGTAGTGACGGACAGGGAAGGAGCAATCAGCCCCAGCATTTT.

This chain joins TRBV4-2 and TRBJ2-1; D is uncertain. Germline CDR1 and CDR2: LGHNA and YNFKEQ. Trimming took off 0 bases at V and 9 bases at J, with 6 bases between the two ends. The CDR3 length is 12 residues. This CDR3 is CASSQELSEQFF. The DNA for the CDR3 is TGTGCCAGCAGCCAAGAGCTGAGTGAGCAGTTCTTC.

The chain employs TRBV6-1 and TRBJ2-2; weak D call: TRBD1 (6 bases). This CDR3 is 16 amino acids long. The germline V and J ends were trimmed by 3 bases and 0 bases, with 11 bases remaining between them. Germline CDR1 MNHNS, CDR2 SASEGT. The CDR3 spells CASSDRDRSNTGELFF. For the CDR3, the DNA is TGTGCCAGCAGTGACCGTGACAGGTCGAACACCGGGGAGCTGTTTTTT.

This clone has just one count. J is TRBJ1-3 and V is TRBV7-9; 9 bases match TRBD1. The CDR3 totals 16 residues. Germline CDR1 reads SEHNR; CDR2 reads FQNEAQ (reference sequence). Germline trimming cut 4 bases from V and 3 bases from J; bases unmatched to any gene: 7. Written as DNA, the CDR3 is TGTGCCAGCAGCTCGTACCGGGACAGGGATGGAAACACCATATATTTT. Translation gives CASSSYRDRDGNTIYF.

This clone appeared once. The chain has TRBV5-1 and TRBJ1-1; D is possibly TRBD1 (5 bases). Per germline, CDR1 SGHRS and CDR2 YFSETQ. This CDR3 has 14 amino acids. V was shortened by 5 bases and J by 3 bases, with 14 bases between the two germline ends. The CDR3 DNA reads as TGCGCCAGCAGTCTTCTTTCGGGGGACACTGAAGCTTTCTTT. Translated, it gives CASSLLSGDTEAFF.

This CDR3 reads CASSLLGGQVGRHGYTF. DNA of the CDR3: TGTGCCAGCAGTTTATTAGGGGGACAGGTTGGTCGACATGGCTACACCTTC. The chain recombines TRBV27 with TRBJ1-2; 8 bases line up with TRBD1. The CDR3 is 17 amino acids. CDR1 and CDR2 (germline): MNHEY, SMNVEV (reference sequence). Unmatched junction bases numbered 13, after V lost 1 base and J lost 6 bases.

The chain employs TRBV6-5 and TRBJ2-3, with 10 bases that match TRBD2. The CDR3 spans 16 residues. CDR1 is MNHEY and CDR2 is SVGAGI in the germline V gene. V lost 2 bases and J lost 1; bases outside the gene matches: 3. Written as DNA, the CDR3 is TGTGCCAGCAGTTACCACAGCGGGGGGGGCACAGATACGCAGTATTTT. Residues: CASSYHSGGGTDTQYF.

J is TRBJ2-5 and V is TRBV9; no definite D call. V lost 0 bases and J 2 bases, leaving 8 bases between the germline ends. The V gene's germline CDR1 is SGDLS and CDR2 YYNGEE. This CDR3 has 14 residues. CDR3 DNA: TGTGCCAGCAGCGTAGGAACAGCACAAGAGACCCAGTACTTC. It codes for CASSVGTAQETQYF.

The chain couples TRBV6-5 to TRBJ2-3, with TRBD2 as a possible D gene (5 bases). The germline CDR1 and CDR2 sequences are MNHEY and SVGAGI. The CDR3 has 15 amino acids. Trimming pared 5 bases from V and 4 bases from J, leaving 16 bases between. The CDR3 loop is CASSLDPRGADTQYF. CDR3 in DNA: TGTGCCAGCAGTCTCGACCCCCGGGGAGCAGATACGCAGTATTTT.

The chain links TRBV30 to TRBJ1-6, with TRBD1 matching 9 bases. With 4 bases clipped from V and 8 bases from J, the junction kept 3 bases outside the gene matches. The CDR3 is 13 amino acids. Looked up from germline, CDR1 is GTSNPN and CDR2 is SVGIG (reference sequence). CDR3 DNA: TGTGCCTGGATCCGGACAGGGGATTCACCCCTCCACTTT. Translating gives CAWIRTGDSPLHF.